The clone carrying this TCR beta chain occurred once. What it recognizes is unknown. The data were taken from a study of T cell responses to AZD1222 COVID-19 vaccine. Study results and limitations: Increases in Spike-specific TCR breadth and depth were seen after two AZD1222 doses. Targeting of unmutated variant regions was reportedly seen in nearly half of spike-specific TCRs. Spike-wide coverage was observed for vaccine-associated CD4 TCRs, with dominant responses at 160-218 and 743-854. In a largely white British group with more females than males, clonal diversity was possibly underestimated.

Data came from immunoSEQ multiplex PCR; TCRdb stores just in-frame clones and leaves some out. The sample lists about 29,000 clones; roughly 92% were seen once. Trimming took 4 bases from V and 2 from J, leaving 19 bases between them. In germline, CDR1 is LNHDA, CDR2 SQIVND (reference sequence). The CDR3 spans 17 residues. The chain uses TRBV19 and TRBJ2-3; maybe TRBD2 (7 bases). The sample here was peripheral blood, taken on day 0 of AZD1222 vaccination. The receptor's source is an adult in good health. DNA for the CDR3: TGTGCCAGTAGTACCGGGGGCGAGCGGGAACCCACAGATACGCAGTATTTT. It encodes CASSTGGEREPTDTQYF.